What follows is one T cell receptor beta chain and its context. The record originates from a study of cytotoxic CD8 clonotypes in ibrutinib-treated CLL. Unmatched junction bases numbered 1, after V lost 3 bases and J lost 0 bases. CDR1 SGHAT and CDR2 FQDESV come from the germline V gene (reference sequence). CDR3 length: 16 amino acids. Generated by immunoSEQ multiplex PCR, the TCRdb table keeps only in-frame clones and is missing some. The sample includes roughly 53,000 clones, about 54% of them seen just once. This TCR derives from a human donor with chronic lymphocytic leukemia. This material consisted of PBMCs, taken at disease progression, from a patient treated with ibrutinib. The chain recombines TRBV11-1 with TRBJ2-3; 12 positions match TRBD2. CDR3 sequence: CASSLTSGGSTDTQYF. Written as DNA, the CDR3 is TGTGCCAGCAGCTTGACTAGCGGGGGTAGCACAGATACGCAGTATTTT. The full variable domain, rest sourced from reference TRBV11-1 and TRBJ2-3, is EAEVAQSPRYKITEKSQAVAFWCDPISGHATLYWYRQILGQGPELLVQFQDESVVDDSQLPKDRFSAERLKGVDSTLKIQPAELGDSAMYLCASSLTSGGSTDTQYFGPGTRLTVL.